A single sample gave rise to the 7 T cell receptor beta chains below, sequenced in a study of cytomegalovirus exposure and HLA in healthy donors. Data came from immunoSEQ multiplex PCR; TCRdb stores just in-frame clones and leaves some out. The table has 150,000 or so clones, around 83% seen once; the top ten hold approximately 2%. The sequenced sample was PBMCs. Every receptor here comes from a human donor in good health.

This chain connects TRBV7-2 to TRBJ1-2; D may be TRBD1 (5 bases). This CDR3 contains 13 residues. CDR1 SGHTA and CDR2 FQGNSA come from the germline V gene. The V and J ends lost 4 bases and 4 bases respectively, with 10 bases between them. The CDR3 bases are TGTGCCAGCAGCTCTCCAGGGTCCTATGGCTACACCTTC. This codes for CASSSPGSYGYTF.

This chain links TRBV4-1 with TRBJ2-3; D remains unclear. V gave up 0 bases and J gave up 2 bases, with 9 bases separating them. CDR1 and CDR2 from the germline V gene are MGHRA and YSYEKL. The CDR3 has 15 amino acids. The CDR3 reads CASSQEGRITDTQYF. CDR3 coding DNA: TGCGCCAGCAGCCAAGAAGGCAGGATCACAGATACGCAGTATTTT.

This rearrangement joins TRBV7-8 to TRBJ1-1, with 12 positions matching TRBD1. CDR1 SGHVS and CDR2 FQNEAQ come from the germline V gene. This CDR3 region has 14 residues. The J segment lost 11 bases and the V segment lost 0 bases, leaving 4 bases of the junction unmatched. The chain's CDR3 is CASSLAGTGGAAFF. The DNA of the CDR3 is TGTGCCAGCAGCTTAGCAGGGACAGGGGGCGCGGCTTTCTTT.

The V gene is TRBV29-1, the J gene TRBJ1-2, with D perhaps matching TRBD1 (5 bases). V was cut by 1 base and J by 4 bases, with 16 bases left in between. The CDR3 extends over 15 amino acids. Germline values: CDR1 SQVTM, CDR2 ANQGSEA. In DNA, the CDR3 is TGCAGCGTTGAAGTGGTCGACAGAACTCTCTATGGCTACACCTTC. Translating gives CSVEVVDRTLYGYTF.

This chain uses TRBV5-1 with TRBJ2-1; maybe TRBD1 (8 bases). Deletions cut 7 bases from V and 8 bases from J, with 19 bases between. CDR3 length equals 14 residues. Looked up from germline, CDR1 is SGHRS and CDR2 is YFSETQ. CDR3 amino acids: CASSGPTGGDEQFF. CDR3 in DNA: TGCGCCAGCTCCGGGCCAACAGGGGGGGATGAGCAGTTCTTC. The full variable domain, with the rest looked up from reference TRBV5-1 and TRBJ2-1, is KAGVTQTPRYLIKTRGQQVTLSCSPISGHRSVSWYQQTPGQGLQFLFEYFSETQRNKGNFPGRFSGRQFSNSRSEMNVSTLELGDSALYLCASSGPTGGDEQFFGPGTRLTVL.

The gene calls are TRBV7-3 and TRBJ1-2; D unresolved. The germline gives CDR1 SGHTA, CDR2 FQGTGA. This CDR3 contains 13 residues. The ends were cut back, 3 bases at V and 7 bases at J, with 12 bases in the middle. CDR3: CASSFFRSSGYTF. CDR3 nucleotides: TGTGCCAGCAGCTTTTTTCGATCTAGTGGCTACACCTTC.

This rearrangement joins TRBV4-3 to TRBJ2-1, with TRBD1 identical over 7 bases. Germline V gene data show CDR1 as LGHNA and CDR2 as YSLEER. This CDR3 comprises 14 residues. V lost 2 bases, J lost 6 bases, and 4 bases stayed unmatched. The CDR3 DNA sequence: TGCGCCAGCAGCCAATACAGGGGTGGCAATGAGCAGTTCTTC. Its translation: CASSQYRGGNEQFF.